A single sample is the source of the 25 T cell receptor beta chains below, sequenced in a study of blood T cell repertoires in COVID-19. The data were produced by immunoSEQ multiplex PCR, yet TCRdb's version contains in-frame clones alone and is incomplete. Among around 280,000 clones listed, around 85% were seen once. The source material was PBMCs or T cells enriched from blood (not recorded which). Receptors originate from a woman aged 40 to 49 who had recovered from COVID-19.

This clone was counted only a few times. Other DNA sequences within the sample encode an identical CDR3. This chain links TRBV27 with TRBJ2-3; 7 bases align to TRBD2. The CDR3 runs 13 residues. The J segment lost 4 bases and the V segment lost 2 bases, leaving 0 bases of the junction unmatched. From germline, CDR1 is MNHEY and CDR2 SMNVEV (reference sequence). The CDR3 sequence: CASSLAGADTQYF. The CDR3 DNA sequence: TGTGCCAGCAGTTTAGCGGGGGCAGATACGCAGTATTTT.

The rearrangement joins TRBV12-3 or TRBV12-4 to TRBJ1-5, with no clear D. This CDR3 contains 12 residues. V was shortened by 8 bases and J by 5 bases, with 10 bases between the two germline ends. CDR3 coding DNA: TGTGCCAGCGGCGGTTTCGATCAGCCCCAGCATTTT. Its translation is CASGGFDQPQHF.

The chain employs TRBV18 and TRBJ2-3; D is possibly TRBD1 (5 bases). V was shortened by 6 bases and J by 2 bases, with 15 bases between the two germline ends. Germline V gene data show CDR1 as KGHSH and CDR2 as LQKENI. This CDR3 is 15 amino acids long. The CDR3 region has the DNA TGTGCCAGCTCCCGACAGTCCCTTAACACAGATACGCAGTATTTT. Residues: CASSRQSLNTDTQYF. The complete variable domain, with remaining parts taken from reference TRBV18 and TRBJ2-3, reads NAGVMQNPRHLVRRRGQEARLRCSPMKGHSHVYWYRQLPEEGLKFMVYLQKENIIDESGMPKERFSAEFPKEGPSILRIQQVVRGDSAAYFCASSRQSLNTDTQYFGPGTRLTVL.

CDR3: CASSLGAGYEQYF. CDR3 sequence (DNA): TGTGCCAGCAGCCTGGGCGCGGGCTACGAGCAGTACTTC. This chain connects TRBV3-1 (or the pseudogene TRBV3-2) to TRBJ2-7; possibly TRBD2 for D (5 bases). Trimming removed 4 bases from V and 3 bases from J, with 10 bases in between. The CDR3 is made up of 13 amino acids. From germline, CDR1 is LGHDT and CDR2 YNNKEL (reference sequence).

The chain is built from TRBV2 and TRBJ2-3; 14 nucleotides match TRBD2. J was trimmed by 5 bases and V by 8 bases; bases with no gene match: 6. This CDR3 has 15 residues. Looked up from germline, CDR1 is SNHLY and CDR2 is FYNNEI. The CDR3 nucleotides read TGTGCCAGCGCCTCGACTAGCGGGAGGGTAGATACGCAGTATTTT. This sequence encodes CASASTSGRVDTQYF.

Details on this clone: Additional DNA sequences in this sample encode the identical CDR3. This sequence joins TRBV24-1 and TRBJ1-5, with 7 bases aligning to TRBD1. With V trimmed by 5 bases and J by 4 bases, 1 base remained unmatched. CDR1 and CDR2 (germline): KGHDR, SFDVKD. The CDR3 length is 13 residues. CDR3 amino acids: CATSGDSNQPQHF. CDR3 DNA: TGTGCCACCAGTGGGGACAGTAATCAGCCCCAGCATTTT.

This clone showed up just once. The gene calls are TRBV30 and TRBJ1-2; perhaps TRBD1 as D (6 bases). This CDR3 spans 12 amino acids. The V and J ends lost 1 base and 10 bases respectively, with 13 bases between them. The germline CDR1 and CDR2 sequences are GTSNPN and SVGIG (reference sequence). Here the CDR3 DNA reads TGTGCCTGGAGTGACCACGACAGGTTCTACACCTTC. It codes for CAWSDHDRFYTF.

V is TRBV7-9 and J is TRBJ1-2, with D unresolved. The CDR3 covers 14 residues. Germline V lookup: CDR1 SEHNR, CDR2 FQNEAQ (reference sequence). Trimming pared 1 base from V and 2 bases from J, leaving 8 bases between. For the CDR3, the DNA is TGTGCCAGCAGCTTAGTCGGGGTGAACTATGGCTACACCTTC. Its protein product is CASSLVGVNYGYTF.

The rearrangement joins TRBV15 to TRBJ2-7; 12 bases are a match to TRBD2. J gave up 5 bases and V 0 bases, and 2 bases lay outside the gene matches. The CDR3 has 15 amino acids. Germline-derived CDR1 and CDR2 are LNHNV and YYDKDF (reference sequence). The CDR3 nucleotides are TGTGCCACCAGCAGAGAACTAGCGGGAGGAAACGAGCAGTACTTC. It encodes CATSRELAGGNEQYF.

CDR3 in amino acids: CASSPGAGGRDTQYF. The CDR3 region has the DNA TGTGCCAGCAGCCCAGGGGCAGGGGGTAGAGATACGCAGTATTTT. This chain connects TRBV7-2 to TRBJ2-3; TRBD1 agrees at 7 bases. The CDR3 is made up of 15 amino acids. J lost 5 bases, V lost 5 bases, and 10 bases had no gene match. Germline V gives CDR1 SGHTA, CDR2 FQGNSA.

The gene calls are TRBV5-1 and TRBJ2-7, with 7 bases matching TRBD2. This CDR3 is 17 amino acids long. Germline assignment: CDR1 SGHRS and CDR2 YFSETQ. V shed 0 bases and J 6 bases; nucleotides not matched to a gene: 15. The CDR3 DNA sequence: TGCGCCAGCAGCTTGGACCCGGGGGGTAGCTCCTGGCTCGAGCAGTACTTC. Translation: CASSLDPGGSSWLEQYF.

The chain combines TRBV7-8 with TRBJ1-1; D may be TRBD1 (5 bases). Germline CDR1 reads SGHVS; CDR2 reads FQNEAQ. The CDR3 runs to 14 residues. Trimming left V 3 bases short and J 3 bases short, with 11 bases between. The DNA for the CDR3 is TGTGCCAGCAGCTTTGCCCAGGGATACACTGAAGCTTTCTTT. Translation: CASSFAQGYTEAFF.

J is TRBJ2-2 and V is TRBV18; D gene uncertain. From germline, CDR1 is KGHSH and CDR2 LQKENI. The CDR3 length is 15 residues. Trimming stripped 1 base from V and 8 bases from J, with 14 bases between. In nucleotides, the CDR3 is TGTGCCAGCTCACCACAGTCACACCGCAGGGGGGAGCTGTTTTTT. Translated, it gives CASSPQSHRRGELFF.

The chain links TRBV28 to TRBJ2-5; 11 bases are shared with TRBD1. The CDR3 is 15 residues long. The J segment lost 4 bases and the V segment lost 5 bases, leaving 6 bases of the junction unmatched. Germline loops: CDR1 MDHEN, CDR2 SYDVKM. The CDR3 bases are TGTGCCAGCAGTAGGACAGGGGGCAGAGGAGAGACCCAGTACTTC. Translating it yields CASSRTGGRGETQYF.

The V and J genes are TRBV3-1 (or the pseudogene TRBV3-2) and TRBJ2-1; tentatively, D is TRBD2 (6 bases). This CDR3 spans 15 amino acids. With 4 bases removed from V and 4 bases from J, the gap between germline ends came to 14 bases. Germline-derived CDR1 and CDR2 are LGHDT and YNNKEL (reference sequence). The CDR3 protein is CASSRPGSGYNEQFF. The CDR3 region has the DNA TGTGCCAGCAGCCGACCCGGGAGCGGTTACAATGAGCAGTTCTTC.

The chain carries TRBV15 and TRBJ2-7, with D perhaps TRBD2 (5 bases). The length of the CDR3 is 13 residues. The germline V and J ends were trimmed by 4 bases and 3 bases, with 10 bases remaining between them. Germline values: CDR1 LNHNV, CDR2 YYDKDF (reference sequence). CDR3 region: CATSNERHYEQYF. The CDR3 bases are TGTGCCACCAGCAATGAGCGGCACTACGAGCAGTACTTC.

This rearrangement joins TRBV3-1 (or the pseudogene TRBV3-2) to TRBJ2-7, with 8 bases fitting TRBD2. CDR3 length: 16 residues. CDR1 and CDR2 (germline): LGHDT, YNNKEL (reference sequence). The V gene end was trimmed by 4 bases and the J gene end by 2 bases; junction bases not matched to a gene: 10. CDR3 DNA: TGTGCCAGCAGCCCCTCCGGGACTAGACACACCTACGAGCAGTACTTC. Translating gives CASSPSGTRHTYEQYF.

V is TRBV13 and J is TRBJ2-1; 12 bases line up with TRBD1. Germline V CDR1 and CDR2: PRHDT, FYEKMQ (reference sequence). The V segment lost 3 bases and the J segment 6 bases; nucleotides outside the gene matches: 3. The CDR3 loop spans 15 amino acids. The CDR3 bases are TGTGCCAGCAGCTTGGGACAGGGGGCCTTCAATGAGCAGTTCTTC. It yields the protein CASSLGQGAFNEQFF.

CDR3 nucleotides: TGTGCCAGCAGCCATTTTTTCTCCAATGAGCAGTTCTTC. Translating gives CASSHFFSNEQFF. The rearrangement joins TRBV3-1 (or the pseudogene TRBV3-2) to TRBJ2-1, with D unclear. V lost 3 bases and J 6 bases, leaving 9 bases between the germline ends. The CDR3 is 13 amino acids. The germline CDR1 and CDR2 sequences are LGHDT and YNNKEL (reference sequence).

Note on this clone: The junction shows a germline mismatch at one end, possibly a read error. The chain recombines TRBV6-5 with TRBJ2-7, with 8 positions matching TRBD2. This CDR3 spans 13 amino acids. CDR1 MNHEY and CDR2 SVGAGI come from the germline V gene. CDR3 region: CASSPDGLAGRDF. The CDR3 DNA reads TGTGCCAGCAGCCCCGATGGACTAGCCGGGAGGGACTTC.

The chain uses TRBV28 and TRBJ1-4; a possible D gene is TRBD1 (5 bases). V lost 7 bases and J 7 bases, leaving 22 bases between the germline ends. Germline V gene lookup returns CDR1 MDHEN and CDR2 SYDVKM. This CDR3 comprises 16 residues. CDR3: CASTSPWGGVGEKLFF. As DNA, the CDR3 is TGTGCCAGCACCTCCCCCTGGGGGGGGGTCGGTGAAAAACTGTTTTTT.

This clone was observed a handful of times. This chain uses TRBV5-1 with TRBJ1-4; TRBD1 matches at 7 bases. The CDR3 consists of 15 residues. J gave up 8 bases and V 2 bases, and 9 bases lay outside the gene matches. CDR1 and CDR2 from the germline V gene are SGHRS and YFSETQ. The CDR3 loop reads CASSLTGVIREKLFF. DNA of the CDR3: TGCGCCAGCAGCTTAACAGGGGTTATAAGGGAAAAACTGTTTTTT.

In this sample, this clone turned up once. CDR3 residues: CASSLGVTAFF. Written as DNA, the CDR3 is TGTGCCAGCAGCCTCGGGGTGACGGCTTTCTTT. The J gene is TRBJ1-1, the V gene TRBV7-9; D ambiguous. The germline V gene has CDR1 SEHNR and CDR2 FQNEAQ (reference sequence). This CDR3 region has 11 residues. The V gene lost 5 bases and the J gene lost 11 bases, with 12 bases spanning the gap. Using reference TRBV7-9 and TRBJ1-1 for the parts outside the CDR3, the full variable domain is DTGVSQNPRHKITKRGQNVTFRCDPISEHNRLYWYRQTLGQGPEFLTYFQNEAQLEKSRLLSDRFSAERPKGSFSTLEIQRTEQGDSAMYLCASSLGVTAFFGQGTRLTVV.

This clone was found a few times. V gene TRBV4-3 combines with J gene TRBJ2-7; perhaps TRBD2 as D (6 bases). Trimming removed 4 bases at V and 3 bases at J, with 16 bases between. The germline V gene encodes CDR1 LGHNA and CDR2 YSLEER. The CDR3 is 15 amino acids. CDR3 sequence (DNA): TGCGCCAGCAGCCGGCTCCGGGACTTGAACTACGAGCAGTACTTC. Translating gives CASSRLRDLNYEQYF.

The CDR3 here is CTSSQPRGEDNSPLHF. The CDR3 region has the DNA TGCACCAGCAGCCAACCCCGGGGGGAAGATAATTCACCCCTCCACTTT. The chain has TRBV1 and TRBJ1-6. TRBV1 is designated a pseudogene. CDR3 size: 16 residues.